This T cell receptor (beta chain) was observed in a study of neurological immune-mediated disorders. Time point here: longitudinal time-point 2. Each CDR3 protein is one row after TCRdb ran MiXCR on the 5' RACE reads. The sample gives about 66,000 distinct CDR3 sequences, roughly 9.7% of which show up once; about 12% is in the top ten. This clonotype was recorded many times. V dropped 2 bases and J dropped 0 bases, with 9 bases sitting between them. Germline V gene sequence: CDR1 SGHTA, CDR2 FQGNSA. The CDR3 totals 15 residues. The J gene is TRBJ2-3, the V gene TRBV7-2; TRBD2 might be the D (5 bases). The receptor's source is a young man in good health. Sequencing was performed on PBMCs. CDR3 nucleotide sequence: TGTGCCAGCAGCTTAAGAGGGATGAGCACAGATACGCAGTATTTT. Protein product: CASSLRGMSTDTQYF.